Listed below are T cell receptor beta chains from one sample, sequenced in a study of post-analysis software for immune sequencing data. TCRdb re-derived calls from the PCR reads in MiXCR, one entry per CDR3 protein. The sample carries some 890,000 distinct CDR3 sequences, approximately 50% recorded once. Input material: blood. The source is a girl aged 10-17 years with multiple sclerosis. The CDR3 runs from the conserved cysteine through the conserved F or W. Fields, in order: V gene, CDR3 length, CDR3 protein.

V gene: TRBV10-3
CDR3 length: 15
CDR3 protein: CAISYSGGQYNEQFF

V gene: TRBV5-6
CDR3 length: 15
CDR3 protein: CASTLRGSSYNEQFF

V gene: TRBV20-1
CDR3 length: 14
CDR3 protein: CSAAGTRSYNEQFF

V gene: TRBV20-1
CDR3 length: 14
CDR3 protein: CSASSHIPTYGYTF

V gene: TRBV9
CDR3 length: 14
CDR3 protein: CASSTSALTDTQYF

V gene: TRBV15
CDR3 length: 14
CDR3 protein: CATSRVKFRDTQYF

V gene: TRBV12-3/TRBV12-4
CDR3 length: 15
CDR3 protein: CASSSLRDDEETQYF

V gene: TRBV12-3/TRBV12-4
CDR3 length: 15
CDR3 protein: CASRRGLAAGHEQYF

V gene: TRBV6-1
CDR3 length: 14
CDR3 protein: CANSVSSLSAPLHF

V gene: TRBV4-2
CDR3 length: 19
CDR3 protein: CASSQELIRAGGPAYEQYF

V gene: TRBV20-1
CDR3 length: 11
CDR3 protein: CSARIQDTQYF

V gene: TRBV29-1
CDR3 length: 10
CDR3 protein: CSVVEETQYF

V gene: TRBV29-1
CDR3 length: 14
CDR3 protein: CSAVWGGSTDTQYF

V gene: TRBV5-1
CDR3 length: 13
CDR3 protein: CASSLDSTRGYTF

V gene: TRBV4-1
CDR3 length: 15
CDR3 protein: CASSPGEGSYYEQYF

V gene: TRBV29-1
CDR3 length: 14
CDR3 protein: CSVVEREVSYEQYF

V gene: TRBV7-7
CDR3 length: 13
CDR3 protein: CASRLTSGDEQYF

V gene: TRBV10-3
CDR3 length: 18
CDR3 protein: CAISEGDRDSSIRHEQYF

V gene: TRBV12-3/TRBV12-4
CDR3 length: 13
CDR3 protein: CASKIKNSYEQYF

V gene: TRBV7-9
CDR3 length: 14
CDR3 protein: CASSSGDRNYGYTF

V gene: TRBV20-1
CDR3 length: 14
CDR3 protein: CSAPQSSRNTEAFF

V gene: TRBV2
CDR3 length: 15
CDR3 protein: CASSEKGVLFYEQYF

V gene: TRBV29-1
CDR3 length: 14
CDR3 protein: CSVGRGSPPDTQYF

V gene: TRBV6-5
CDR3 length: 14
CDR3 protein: CASSSGLVIDEQYF

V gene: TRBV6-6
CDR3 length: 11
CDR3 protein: CASSPHNEQYF

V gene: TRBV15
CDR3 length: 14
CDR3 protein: CATSFRQGSYEQYF

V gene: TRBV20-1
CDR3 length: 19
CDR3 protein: CSASSKGGGAYTSGEKLFF

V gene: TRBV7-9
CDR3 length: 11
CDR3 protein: CASSWTETQYF

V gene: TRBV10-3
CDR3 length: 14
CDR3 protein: CAISESVGRDEAFF

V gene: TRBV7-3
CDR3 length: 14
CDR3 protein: CASSLTHREGEQYF

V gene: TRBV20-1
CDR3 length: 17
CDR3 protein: CSAPGQGSSLYYEKLFF

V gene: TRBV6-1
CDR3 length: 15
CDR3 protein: CASSEALTGITEAFF

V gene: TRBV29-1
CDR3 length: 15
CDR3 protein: CSVAPGPPSYNEQFF

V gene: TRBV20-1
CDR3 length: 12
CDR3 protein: CSARLTGYEQYF

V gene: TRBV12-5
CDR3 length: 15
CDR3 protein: CASGQSGPYTETQYF

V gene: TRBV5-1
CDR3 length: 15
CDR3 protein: CASSFSTQGTGELFF